This TCR beta chain comes out of a study of PD-1 blockade in classical Hodgkin lymphoma. General observations from the study: Possible causes of repertoire differences, disease activity or prior therapy, remain undefined. Before treatment, complete responders showed about the same diversity as newly diagnosed patients. CD8+ TCR diversity did not rise significantly by C4D1, unlike CD4+.

All the patients suffered relapse after autologous stem cell transplantation, and brentuximab vedotin exposure differed. Trimming cost V 3 bases and J 5 bases, with 10 bases left between them. CDR1 and CDR2 (germline): LNHDA, SQIVND (reference sequence). The CDR3 runs to 13 residues. Data came from immunoSEQ multiplex PCR; TCRdb stores just in-frame clones and leaves some out. The sample has around 150,000 clones, 78% seen once. A remark on this clone: The target antigen is unknown.

The gene calls are TRBV19 and TRBJ1-1; possibly TRBD1 for D (6 bases). The starting material was peripheral blood mononuclear cells (PBMCs), obtained before the second cycle of nivolumab. The sequence derives from a human donor with classical Hodgkin lymphoma. CDR3 amino acids: CASSIRDTTEAFF. In DNA form, the CDR3 reads TGTGCCAGTAGTATTAGGGACACGACTGAAGCTTTCTTT.